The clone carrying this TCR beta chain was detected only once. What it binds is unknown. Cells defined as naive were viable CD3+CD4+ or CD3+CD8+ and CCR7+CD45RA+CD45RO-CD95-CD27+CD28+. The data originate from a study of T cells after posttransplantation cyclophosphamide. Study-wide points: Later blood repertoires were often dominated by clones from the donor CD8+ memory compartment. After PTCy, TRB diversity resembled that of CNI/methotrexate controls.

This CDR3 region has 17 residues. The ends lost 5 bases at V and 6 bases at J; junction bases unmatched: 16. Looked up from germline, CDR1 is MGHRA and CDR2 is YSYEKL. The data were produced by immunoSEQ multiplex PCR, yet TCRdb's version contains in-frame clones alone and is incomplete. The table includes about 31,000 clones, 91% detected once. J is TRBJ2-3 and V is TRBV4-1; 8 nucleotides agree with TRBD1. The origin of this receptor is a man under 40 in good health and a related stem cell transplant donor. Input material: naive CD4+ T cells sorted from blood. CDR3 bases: TGCGCCAGCAGCGCCAGACGGACAGGGCCTTTTCTTGATACGCAGTATTTT. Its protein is CASSARRTGPFLDTQYF.